This TCR beta chain comes out of a study of technical replicates of blood from a few donors. Clones were read by immunoSEQ multiplex PCR, and TCRdb kept only the in-frame ones, dropping some. The table records approximately 82,000 clones, 96% of them present only once. CDR3 length: 15 amino acids. CDR1 is SGHTS and CDR2 is YDEGEE in the germline V gene. Trimming removed 2 bases from V and 5 bases from J; junction bases left unmatched: 4. The sequencing sample was made of T cells isolated from PBMCs. The rearrangement uses TRBV5-8 and TRBJ1-4; 9 nucleotides agree with TRBD1. The receptor's source is a human donor in good health. The CDR3 coding sequence is TGTGCCAGCAGCTTTCTCGGACAGGGGAATGAAAAACTGTTTTTT. Translated: CASSFLGQGNEKLFF. The complete variable domain, with remaining parts taken from reference TRBV5-8 and TRBJ1-4, reads EAGVTQSPTHLIKTRGQQATLRCSPISGHTSVYWYQQALGLGLQFLLWYDEGEERNRGNFPPRFSGRQFPNYSSELNVNALELEDSALYLCASSFLGQGNEKLFFGSGTQLSVL.